The entry below gives a single T cell receptor (beta chain) sequence along with its context. This specimen comes from a study of blood T cell repertoires in COVID-19. For the study at large: The samples span acute and convalescent COVID-19 from the United States, Italy and Spain. PBMCs, B-cell-depleted T cells, or T cells provided the cDNA or gDNA that made up the material.

Germline assignment: CDR1 SQVTM and CDR2 ANQGSEA. The ends were cut back, 6 bases at V and 10 bases at J, with 16 bases in the middle. The length of the CDR3 is 13 residues. Original processing methods: Estimation of nucleated cell counts relied on the amplification of reference gene primers. Only in-frame clones appear in the TCRdb table, and some are missing; sequencing was by immunoSEQ multiplex PCR. From that table come the V and J calls and clone size; the DNA was used to work out D and trimming. The sample has 150,000 to 200,000 clones, 81% seen once. This TCR was sampled from a man aged 55 to 70 with active or convalescent COVID-19. The specimen sequenced was peripheral blood. V usage is TRBV29-1 and J usage is TRBJ1-6; D unclear. Here the CDR3 reads CSVRDPGGSPLHF. The CDR3 coding sequence is TGCAGCGTGAGGGATCCCGGCGGGTCACCCCTCCACTTT.